These 11 T cell receptor beta chains share one sample of origin, sequenced in a study of regulatory T cells in long-lasting Graves disease. Arm-PCR of CDR3 regions with iRepertoire HTBI primers generated TCR beta libraries. TCRdb re-analysed the multiplex PCR reads in MiXCR, keeping a single row per CDR3 protein. The table records roughly 440,000 distinct CDR3 sequences, about a sixth of them present only once. The time point: newly diagnosed GD, antithyroid drugs for less than 3 months. The TCR library used RNA extracted from PBMCs. These same data were also listed under a study on T cells in Graves' hyperthyroidism and ophthalmopathy.

The sample here was peripheral blood mononuclear cells (PBMCs), taken at new diagnosis, from a patient treated with antithyroid drugs. These receptors originate from a woman under 30 with Graves disease.

The J gene is TRBJ2-5, the V gene TRBV9; 9 bases fit TRBD2. Germline V CDR1 and CDR2: SGDLS, YYNGEE. The CDR3 loop spans 16 amino acids. With 2 bases clipped from V and 2 bases from J, the junction kept 7 bases outside the gene matches. DNA for the CDR3: TGTGCCAGCAGCGTCCGCGGGGGGGCGTGGCAAGAGACCCAGTACTTC. This gives the protein CASSVRGGAWQETQYF.

This clonotype was counted only a few times. J is TRBJ2-5 and V is TRBV12-3 or TRBV12-4, with 8 bases aligning to TRBD2. J gave up 4 bases and V 6 bases, and 10 bases lay outside the gene matches. This CDR3 region has 15 residues. The CDR3 DNA is TGTGCCAGCAGCCCCCCGGGACTAGATGGAGAGACCCAGTACTTC. It is translated as CASSPPGLDGETQYF.

This clonotype occurred many times. The gene calls are TRBV28 and TRBJ2-7; perhaps TRBD1 as D (6 bases). The CDR3 runs to 16 residues. V lost 3 bases and J 4 bases, leaving 19 bases between the germline ends. Germline CDR1 is MDHEN and CDR2 is SYDVKM. DNA for the CDR3: TGTGCCAGCAGTTTTACCCCCAACAGGGTGGGTTACGAGCAGTACTTC. Residues: CASSFTPNRVGYEQYF.

This clonotype was counted many times. The chain carries TRBV27 and TRBJ2-1; TRBD2 aligns across 9 bases. The length of the CDR3 is 15 residues. Germline lookup yields CDR1 MNHEY and CDR2 SMNVEV (reference sequence). J lost 3 bases, V lost 4 bases, and 4 bases had no gene match. The CDR3 reads CASSSGLADYNEQFF. CDR3 sequence (DNA): TGTGCCAGCAGTTCGGGACTAGCTGACTACAATGAGCAGTTCTTC.

This clonotype was seen at least ten times. V and J are TRBV20-1 and TRBJ2-7, with 10 bases aligning to TRBD1. The CDR3 sequence is 13 residues long. J lost 2 bases, V lost 6 bases, and 4 bases had no gene match. Germline V lookup: CDR1 DFQATT, CDR2 SNEGSKA (reference sequence). CDR3 DNA: TGCAGTGCGGGGGACAGGGGAGCCTACGAGCAGTACTTC. Translated, it gives CSAGDRGAYEQYF.

This clonotype was recorded at least ten times. V is TRBV18 and J is TRBJ2-7; no firm D call. In germline, CDR1 is KGHSH, CDR2 LQKENI. The CDR3 runs to 13 residues. V was pared by 1 base and J by 5 bases, with 9 bases between. CDR3 sequence reads: CASSPLKDHEQYF. CDR3 DNA: TGTGCCAGCTCACCACTTAAGGATCACGAGCAGTACTTC.

J is TRBJ2-7 and V is TRBV20-1; perhaps TRBD2 as D (6 bases). CDR1 and CDR2 from the germline V gene are DFQATT and SNEGSKA (reference sequence). This CDR3 has 15 amino acids. V lost 0 bases and J 5 bases, leaving 17 bases between the germline ends. As DNA, the CDR3 is TGCAGTGCTAGAGATCCGCACGGGAGCGGCCACGAGCAGTACTTC. Its protein is CSARDPHGSGHEQYF.

Many counts were recorded for this clonotype. This sequence joins TRBV18 and TRBJ2-1; 10 bases line up with TRBD1. V gave up 3 bases and J gave up 4 bases; unmatched junction bases: 9. This CDR3 has 17 amino acids. Looked up from germline, CDR1 is KGHSH and CDR2 is LQKENI. CDR3 in amino acids: CASSPRPDRGRYNEQFF. The DNA of the CDR3 is TGTGCCAGCTCACCCAGGCCCGACAGGGGGCGATACAATGAGCAGTTCTTC.

The chain carries TRBV11-3 and TRBJ2-3; D possibly uses TRBD1 or TRBD2 (5 bases each). CDR3 length equals 14 residues. The V and J ends lost 5 bases and 2 bases respectively, with 11 bases between them. In germline, CDR1 is SGHNT, CDR2 YENEEA. The CDR3: CASSMGRSTDTQYF. The CDR3 region has the DNA TGTGCCAGCAGCATGGGACGGTCCACAGATACGCAGTATTTT.

A word on this clonotype: A much larger clonotype is one base distant, so this may be a read error. The chain uses TRBV28 and TRBJ2-7; TRBD2 aligns across 10 bases. J gave up 7 bases and V 5 bases, and 14 bases lay outside the gene matches. CDR1 and CDR2 (germline): MDHEN, SYDVKM. The CDR3 contains 16 residues. The CDR3 loop is CASSAPTSGSYNEQYF. The CDR3 nucleotides read TGTGCCAGCAGTGCCCCGACTAGCGGGTCCTACAATGAGCAGTACTTC.

The chain combines TRBV14 with TRBJ1-1; D not resolved. The germline V gene encodes CDR1 SGHDN and CDR2 FVKESK. V was trimmed by 0 bases and J by 1 base, leaving 12 bases between them. The CDR3 loop spans 16 amino acids. The chain's CDR3 is CASSQEDPPGNTEAFF. The CDR3 DNA is TGTGCCAGCAGCCAAGAGGACCCCCCGGGGAACACTGAAGCTTTCTTT.